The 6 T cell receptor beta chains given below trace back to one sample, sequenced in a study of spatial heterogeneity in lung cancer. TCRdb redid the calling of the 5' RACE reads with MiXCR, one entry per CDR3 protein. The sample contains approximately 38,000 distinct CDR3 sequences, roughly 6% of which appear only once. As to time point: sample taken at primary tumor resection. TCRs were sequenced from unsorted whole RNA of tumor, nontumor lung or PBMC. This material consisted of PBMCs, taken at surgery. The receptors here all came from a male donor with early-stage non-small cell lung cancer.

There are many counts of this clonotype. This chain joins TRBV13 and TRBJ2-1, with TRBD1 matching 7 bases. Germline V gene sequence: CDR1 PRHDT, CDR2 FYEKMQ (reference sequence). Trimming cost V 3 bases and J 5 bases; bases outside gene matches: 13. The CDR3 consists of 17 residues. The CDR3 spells CASSFPPRAGGNNEQFF. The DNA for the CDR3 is TGTGCCAGCAGCTTCCCCCCTCGGGCAGGGGGAAACAATGAGCAGTTCTTC.

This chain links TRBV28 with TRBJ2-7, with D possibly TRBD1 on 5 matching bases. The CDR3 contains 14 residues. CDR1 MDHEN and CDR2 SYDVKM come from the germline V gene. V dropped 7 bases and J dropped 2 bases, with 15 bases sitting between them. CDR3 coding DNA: TGTGCCAGCATACCTGGGGCCGAAACCTACGAGCAGTACTTC. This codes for CASIPGAETYEQYF. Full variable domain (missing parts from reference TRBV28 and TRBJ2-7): DVKVTQSSRYLVKRTGEKVFLECVQDMDHENMFWYRQDPGLGLRLIYFSYDVKMKEKGDIPEGYSVSREKKERFSLILESASTNQTSMYLCASIPGAETYEQYFGPGTRLTVT.

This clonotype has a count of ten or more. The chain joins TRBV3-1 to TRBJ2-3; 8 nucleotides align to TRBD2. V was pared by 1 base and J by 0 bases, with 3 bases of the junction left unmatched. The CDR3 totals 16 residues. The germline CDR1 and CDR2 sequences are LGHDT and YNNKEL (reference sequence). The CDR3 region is CASSQGSGGSTDTQYF. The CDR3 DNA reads TGTGCCAGCAGCCAAGGCAGCGGGGGTAGCACAGATACGCAGTATTTT.

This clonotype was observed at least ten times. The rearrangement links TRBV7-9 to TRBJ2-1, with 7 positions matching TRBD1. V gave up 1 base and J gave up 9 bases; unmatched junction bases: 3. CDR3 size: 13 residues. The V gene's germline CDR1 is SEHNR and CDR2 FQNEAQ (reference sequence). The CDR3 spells CASSLVRDSEQFF. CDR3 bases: TGTGCCAGCAGCTTAGTCCGGGACAGTGAGCAGTTCTTC.

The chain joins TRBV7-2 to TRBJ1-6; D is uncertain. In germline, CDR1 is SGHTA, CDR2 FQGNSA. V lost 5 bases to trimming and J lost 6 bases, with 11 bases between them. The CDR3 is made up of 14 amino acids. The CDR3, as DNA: TGTGCCAGCAGCCTGAGAAGAGGTAATTCACCCCTCCACTTT. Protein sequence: CASSLRRGNSPLHF.

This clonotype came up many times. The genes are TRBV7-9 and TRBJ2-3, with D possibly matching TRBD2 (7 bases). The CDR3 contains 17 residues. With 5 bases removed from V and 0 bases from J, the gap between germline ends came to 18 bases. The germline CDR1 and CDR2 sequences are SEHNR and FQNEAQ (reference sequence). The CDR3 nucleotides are TGTGCCAGCAGCCAAGGGGGGGCAGCCGCTAGCACAGATACGCAGTATTTT. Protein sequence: CASSQGGAAASTDTQYF.